This T cell receptor beta chain was captured by sequencing in a study of control samples from healthy donors and cancer patients (dated by TCRdb to between 2020 and 2021). The CDR3 has 15 amino acids, counting the end cysteine and phenylalanine. The only DNA kept is the CDR3, 45 bases in frame from the first base. Based on the germline V gene, the CDR1 and CDR2 sequences are ENHRY and SYGVKD. Trimming removed 5 bases from V and 0 bases from J, leaving 11 bases between the germline ends. Concerning this clone: The antigen it recognizes is unknown. No quality values exist for individual bases; no much larger clone is one base distant.

The library was made by the immunoSEQ multiplex PCR assay. What TCRdb holds here is the immuneACCESS table cut down to in-frame rearrangements. Part of the clones is not present; checked against another copy, under half of the missing clones reflect an unresolved V gene, and the others are unexplained. Within this sample are about 70,000 clones, with approximately 84% of them counted one time only. The ten largest clones represent 2.5% to 3.5% of the sample. The chain couples TRBV10-3 to TRBJ1-3; the D gene is unclear. The sample consisted of PBMCs. This receptor was taken from a woman aged 45-65 years with lung cancer. The DNA sequence is TGTGCCATCAGTCCCGACACATTCTCTGGAAACACCATATATTTT. It specifies CAISPDTFSGNTIYF.